The clone carrying this T cell receptor beta chain was seen only once. The CDR3 runs 14 residues. The ends were cut back, 6 bases at V and 3 bases at J, with 11 bases in the middle. Germline V gene sequence: CDR1 MDHEN, CDR2 SYDVKM. These data come from a study of blood T cell repertoires in COVID-19. Across the whole study: Specimens from acute and convalescent COVID-19 originated in the United States, Italy and Spain. T cells, B-cell-depleted T cells, or PBMCs supplied cDNA or gDNA.

In the original processing: Amplified reference gene primers provided the basis for estimating nucleated cell counts. TCRdb keeps only in-frame clones here, not all; method: immunoSEQ multiplex PCR. D and trimming come from the DNA, and the V and J calls and clone size come from that table. The profile covers 200,000 or so clones, with nearly 85% appearing a single time and about 5% taken by the ten largest. The origin of this receptor is a woman in her 30s with acute or convalescent COVID-19. The specimen was peripheral blood. The chain uses TRBV28 and TRBJ1-4; D might be TRBD1 (5 bases). DNA of the CDR3: TGTGCCAGCAGGGAAAGGGGTTCTAATGAAAAACTGTTTTTT. It translates to CASRERGSNEKLFF.